The 10 T cell receptor beta chains presented below share a single source sample, sequenced in a study of shared clonotypes between healthy human individuals. Repertoires were generated with immunoSEQ multiplex PCR, while TCRdb's copy carries only in-frame clones and drops some. The repertoire holds 2 million to 2.5 million clones, 95% seen once, with around 0.13% in the top ten. Sample: naive CD4+ T cells sorted from blood. The subset was: CD45RA+ positively selected. Every receptor here comes from a man aged 18 to 30 in good health.

The rearrangement joins TRBV6-5 to TRBJ2-7; 7 positions match TRBD2. V lost 6 bases and J lost 1; bases outside the gene matches: 9. The CDR3 length is 15 residues. From germline, CDR1 is MNHEY and CDR2 SVGAGI. The CDR3 bases are TGTGCCAGCAGGAGACGCGGGGGACGGTCCTACGAGCAGTACTTC. Its protein product is CASRRRGGRSYEQYF.

This chain connects TRBV5-4 to TRBJ1-2, with D unclear. The CDR3 runs to 15 residues. With 0 bases removed from V and 3 bases from J, the gap between germline ends came to 12 bases. Per the germline V gene, CDR1 is SGHNT and CDR2 is YYREEE (reference sequence). The CDR3 nucleotides read TGTGCCAGCAGCTTGGAACGGGGAGGCGACTATGGCTACACCTTC. This sequence encodes CASSLERGGDYGYTF.

This chain uses TRBV2 with TRBJ2-7; D uncertain. The CDR3 is made up of 14 amino acids. The germline CDR1 and CDR2 sequences are SNHLY and FYNNEI. With 2 bases removed from V and 0 bases from J, the gap between germline ends came to 8 bases. The CDR3 sequence: CASSEISVSYEQYF. CDR3 coding DNA: TGTGCCAGCAGTGAAATTTCGGTCTCCTACGAGCAGTACTTC.

Only one count was recorded for this clone. V is TRBV7-9 and J is TRBJ2-1; 8 bases agree with TRBD1. The CDR3 consists of 17 residues. V trimming: 5 bases; J trimming: 3 bases; junction bases outside the gene matches: 12. Per germline, CDR1 SEHNR and CDR2 FQNEAQ (reference sequence). CDR3 in amino acids: CASSRGTGGVRYNEQFF. As DNA, the CDR3 is TGTGCCAGCAGCCGAGGGACAGGAGGGGTCCGCTACAATGAGCAGTTCTTC.

The CDR3 region is CASSGQAYGYTF. The CDR3 DNA follows: TGTGCCAGCAGTGGACAGGCTTATGGCTACACCTTC. The chain carries TRBV6-1 and TRBJ1-2; TRBD1 is a possible D gene (6 bases). CDR3 size: 12 residues. V was trimmed by 4 bases and J by 5 bases, leaving 8 bases between them. Germline CDR1 reads MNHNS; CDR2 reads SASEGT.

This clone was observed a single time. V gene TRBV9 combines with J gene TRBJ2-1; TRBD1 might be the D (5 bases). V was cut by 4 bases and J by 2 bases, with 10 bases left in between. CDR1 SGDLS and CDR2 YYNGEE come from the germline V gene. The CDR3 runs 14 residues. Here the CDR3 reads CASSSLTAYNEQFF. The CDR3 DNA reads TGTGCCAGCAGCTCCCTGACAGCCTACAATGAGCAGTTCTTC. Full variable domain (remainder filled in from reference TRBV9 and TRBJ2-1): DSGVTQTPKHLITATGQRVTLRCSPRSGDLSVYWYQQSLDQGLQFLIQYYNGEERAKGNILERFSAQQFPDLHSELNLSSLELGDSALYFCASSSLTAYNEQFFGPGTRLTVL.

The rearrangement joins TRBV10-3 to TRBJ2-5, with 7 bases identical to TRBD1. Germline lookup yields CDR1 ENHRY and CDR2 SYGVKD. This CDR3 comprises 14 residues. Trimming removed 6 bases from V and 3 bases from J; junction bases left unmatched: 7. In DNA form, the CDR3 reads TGTGCCATCAGCAGACAGGGCTGGGAAGAGACCCAGTACTTC. The encoded protein is CAISRQGWEETQYF.

The chain links TRBV9 to TRBJ2-2; D is undetermined. Germline CDR1 and CDR2: SGDLS and YYNGEE. V lost 4 bases and J lost 1, with 11 bases in between. The CDR3 runs 15 residues. The CDR3, as DNA: TGTGCCAGCAGCCCGGACGCAAAGAACACCGGGGAGCTGTTTTTT. Protein: CASSPDAKNTGELFF.

The CDR3 coding sequence is TGTGCCAGCAGACTGACTAGCGGGTCGTACGAGCAGTACTTC. Encoded protein: CASRLTSGSYEQYF. The genes are TRBV5-4 and TRBJ2-7; 10 bases map to TRBD2. Per the germline V gene, CDR1 is SGHNT and CDR2 is YYREEE (reference sequence). The CDR3 extends over 14 amino acids. V lost 5 bases to trimming and J lost 4 bases; unmatched junction nucleotides: 6.

The chain combines TRBV5-5 with TRBJ2-7; D possibly corresponds to TRBD2 (5 bases). The CDR3 is made up of 15 amino acids. V gave up 4 bases and J gave up 1 base, with 15 bases separating them. CDR1 is SGHKS and CDR2 is YYEKEE in the germline V gene (reference sequence). The CDR3: CASSPQATSSYEQYF. The CDR3 DNA reads as TGTGCCAGCAGCCCCCAAGCCACTAGTTCCTACGAGCAGTACTTC.